This TCR beta chain is from a study of blood T cell repertoires in COVID-19. About the research overall: Samples taken during acute and convalescent COVID-19 were collected in the United States, Italy and Spain.

The authors' processing: Amplifying reference gene primers gave estimates of nucleated cell counts. Some clones are missing from TCRdb's copy, which holds only in-frame ones; the method was immunoSEQ multiplex PCR. V, J and clone size reflect that table, while D and trimming were determined from the DNA. Among around 110,000 clones listed, less than 95% were seen once. The CDR3 sequence is 15 residues long. Trimming shortened V by 6 bases and J by 2 bases, and 16 bases separated the two germline ends. Germline values: CDR1 SGHVS, CDR2 FQNEAQ. Sequencing was performed on peripheral blood. The chain links TRBV7-8 to TRBJ1-1, with D unclear. This receptor was identified in a human donor with active COVID-19. The donor label of this sample is uncertain. The CDR3 protein is CASSLTVRGNTEAFF. CDR3 nucleotides: TGTGCCAGCAGTCTTACCGTACGGGGAAACACTGAAGCTTTCTTT.